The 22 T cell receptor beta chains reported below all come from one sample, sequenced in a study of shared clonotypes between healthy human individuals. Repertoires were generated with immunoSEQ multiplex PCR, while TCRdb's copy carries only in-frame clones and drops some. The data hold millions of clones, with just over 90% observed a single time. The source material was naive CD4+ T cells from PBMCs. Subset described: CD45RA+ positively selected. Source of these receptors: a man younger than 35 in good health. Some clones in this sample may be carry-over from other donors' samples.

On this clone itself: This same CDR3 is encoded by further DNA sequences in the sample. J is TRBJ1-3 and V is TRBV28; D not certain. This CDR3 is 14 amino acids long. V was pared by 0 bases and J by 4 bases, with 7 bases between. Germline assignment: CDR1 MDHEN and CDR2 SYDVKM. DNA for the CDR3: TGTGCCAGCAGTTTATGGGGTGGGGGAAACACCATATATTTT. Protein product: CASSLWGGGNTIYF.

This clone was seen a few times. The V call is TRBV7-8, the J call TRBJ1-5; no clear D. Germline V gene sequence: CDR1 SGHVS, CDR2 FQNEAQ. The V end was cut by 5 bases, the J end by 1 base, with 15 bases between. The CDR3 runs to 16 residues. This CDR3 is CASSPTRLQSNQPQHF. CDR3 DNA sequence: TGTGCCAGCAGCCCTACACGGCTCCAAAGCAATCAGCCCCAGCATTTT.

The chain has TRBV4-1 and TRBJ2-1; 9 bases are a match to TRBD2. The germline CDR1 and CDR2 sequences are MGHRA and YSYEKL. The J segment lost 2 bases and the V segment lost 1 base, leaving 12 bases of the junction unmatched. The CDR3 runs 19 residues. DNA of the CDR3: TGCGCCAGCAGCCAAGTATGGATTAGCGGGAGTTCAGCCTACAATGAGCAGTTCTTC. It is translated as CASSQVWISGSSAYNEQFF.

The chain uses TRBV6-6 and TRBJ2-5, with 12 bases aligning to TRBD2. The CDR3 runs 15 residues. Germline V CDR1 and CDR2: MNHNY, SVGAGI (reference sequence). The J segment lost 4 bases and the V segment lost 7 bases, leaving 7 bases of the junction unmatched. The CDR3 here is CASKLTSGSGETQYF. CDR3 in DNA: TGTGCCAGCAAGCTGACTAGCGGGAGTGGAGAGACCCAGTACTTC.

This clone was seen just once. The CDR3 nucleotides are TGTGCCAGCAGCGGGACAGCTGCGAACACCGGGGAGCTGTTTTTT. This sequence encodes CASSGTAANTGELFF. This chain connects TRBV11-3 to TRBJ2-2; 7 bases map to TRBD1. V lost 5 bases to trimming and J lost 0 bases; unmatched junction nucleotides: 3. The V gene's germline CDR1 is SGHNT and CDR2 YENEEA. The CDR3 length is 15 residues. The full variable domain, rest sourced from reference TRBV11-3 and TRBJ2-2, is EAGVVQSPRYKIIEKKQPVAFWCNPISGHNTLYWYLQNLGQGPELLIRYENEEAVDDSQLPKDRFSAERLKGVDSTLKIQPAELGDSAVYLCASSGTAANTGELFFGEGSRLTVL.

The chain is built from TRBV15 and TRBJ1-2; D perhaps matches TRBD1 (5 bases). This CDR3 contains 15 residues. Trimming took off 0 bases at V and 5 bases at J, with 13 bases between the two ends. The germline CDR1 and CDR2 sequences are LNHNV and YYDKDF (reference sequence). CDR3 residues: CATSRDQGVWYGYTF. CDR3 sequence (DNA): TGTGCCACCAGCAGAGATCAAGGGGTGTGGTATGGCTACACCTTC.

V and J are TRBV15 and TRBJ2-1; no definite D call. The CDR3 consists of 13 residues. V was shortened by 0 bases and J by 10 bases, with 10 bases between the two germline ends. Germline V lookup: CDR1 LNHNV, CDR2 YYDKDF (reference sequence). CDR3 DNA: TGTGCCACCAGCAGAGATGTCAGCAGAGAGCAGTTCTTC. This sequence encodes CATSRDVSREQFF. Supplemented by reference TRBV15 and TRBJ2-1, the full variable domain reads DAMVIQNPRYQVTQFGKPVTLSCSQTLNHNVMYWYQQKSSQAPKLLFHYYDKDFNNEADTPDNFQSRRPNTSFCFLDIRSPGLGDTAMYLCATSRDVSREQFFGPGTRLTVL.

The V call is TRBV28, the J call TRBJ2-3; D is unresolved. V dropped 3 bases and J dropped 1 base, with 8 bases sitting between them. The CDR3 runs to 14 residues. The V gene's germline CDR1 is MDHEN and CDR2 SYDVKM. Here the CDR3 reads CASSFKVRTDTQYF. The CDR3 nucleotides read TGTGCCAGCAGTTTTAAAGTGCGCACAGATACGCAGTATTTT.

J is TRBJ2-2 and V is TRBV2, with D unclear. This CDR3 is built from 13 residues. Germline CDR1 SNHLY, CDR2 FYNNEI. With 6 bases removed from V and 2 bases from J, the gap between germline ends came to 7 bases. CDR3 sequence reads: CASRGRNTGELFF. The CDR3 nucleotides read TGTGCCAGCAGAGGCAGAAACACCGGGGAGCTGTTTTTT.

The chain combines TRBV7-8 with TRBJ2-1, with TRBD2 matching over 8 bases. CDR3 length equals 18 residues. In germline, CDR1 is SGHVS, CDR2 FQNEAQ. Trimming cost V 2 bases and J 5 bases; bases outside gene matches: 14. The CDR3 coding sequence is TGTGCCAGCAGCTTAACCCGGGCACCTAGCGGGCCTAACAATGAGCAGTTCTTC. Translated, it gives CASSLTRAPSGPNNEQFF.

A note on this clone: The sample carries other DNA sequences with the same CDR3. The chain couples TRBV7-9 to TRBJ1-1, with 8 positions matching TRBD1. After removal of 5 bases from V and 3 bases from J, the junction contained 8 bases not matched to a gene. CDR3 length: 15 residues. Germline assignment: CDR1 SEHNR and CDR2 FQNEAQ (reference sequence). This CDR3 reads CASSPRTGRDTEAFF. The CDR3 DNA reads TGTGCCAGCAGCCCACGGACAGGGAGGGACACTGAAGCTTTCTTT.

CDR3 in DNA: TGTGCCAGCATGGGGACTCCCTCCTACAATGAGCAGTTCTTC. Translated, it gives CASMGTPSYNEQFF. The V call is TRBV2, the J call TRBJ2-1; the D gene is possibly TRBD2 (6 bases). CDR1 is SNHLY and CDR2 is FYNNEI in the germline V gene. This CDR3 region has 14 residues. The V gene lost 7 bases and the J gene lost 0 bases, with 10 bases spanning the gap.

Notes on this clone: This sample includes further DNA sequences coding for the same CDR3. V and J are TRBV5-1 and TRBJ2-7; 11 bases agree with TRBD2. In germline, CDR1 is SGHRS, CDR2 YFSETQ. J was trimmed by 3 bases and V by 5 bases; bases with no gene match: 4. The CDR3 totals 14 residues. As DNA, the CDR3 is TGCGCCAGCAGTCCCACTAGCGGGAGCTACGAGCAGTACTTC. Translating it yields CASSPTSGSYEQYF.

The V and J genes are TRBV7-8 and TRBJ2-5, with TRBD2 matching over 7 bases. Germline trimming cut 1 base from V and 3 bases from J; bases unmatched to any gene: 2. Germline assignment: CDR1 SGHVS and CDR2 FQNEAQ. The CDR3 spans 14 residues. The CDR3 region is CASSLVLAEETQYF. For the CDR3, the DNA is TGTGCCAGCAGCTTAGTCCTAGCGGAAGAGACCCAGTACTTC.

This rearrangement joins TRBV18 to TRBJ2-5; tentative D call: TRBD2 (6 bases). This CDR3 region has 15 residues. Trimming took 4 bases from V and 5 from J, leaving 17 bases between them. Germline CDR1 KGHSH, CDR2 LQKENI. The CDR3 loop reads CASSQEGLQHETQYF. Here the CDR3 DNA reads TGTGCCAGCTCACAGGAGGGACTGCAACACGAGACCCAGTACTTC.

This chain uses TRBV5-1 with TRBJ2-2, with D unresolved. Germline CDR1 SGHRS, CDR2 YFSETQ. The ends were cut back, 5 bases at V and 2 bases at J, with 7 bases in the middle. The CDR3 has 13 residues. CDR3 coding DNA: TGCGCCAGCAGTCAGGACAACACCGGGGAGCTGTTTTTT. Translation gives CASSQDNTGELFF.

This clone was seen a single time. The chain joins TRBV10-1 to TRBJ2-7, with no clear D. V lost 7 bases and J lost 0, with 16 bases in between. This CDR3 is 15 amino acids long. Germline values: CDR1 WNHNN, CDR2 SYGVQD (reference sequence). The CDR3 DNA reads TGCGCCAGCAACGAAGGGCCTGGAAGCTCCTACGAGCAGTACTTC. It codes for CASNEGPGSSYEQYF.

CDR3 region: CASRGRTGGNQPQHF. The CDR3 DNA reads as TGTGCCAGCAGGGGAAGGACAGGGGGCAATCAGCCCCAGCATTTT. The V and J genes are TRBV6-1 and TRBJ1-5; 9 bases map to TRBD1. V dropped 6 bases and J dropped 2; count of bases not matched to a gene: 5. The CDR3 contains 15 residues. The germline gives CDR1 MNHNS, CDR2 SASEGT.

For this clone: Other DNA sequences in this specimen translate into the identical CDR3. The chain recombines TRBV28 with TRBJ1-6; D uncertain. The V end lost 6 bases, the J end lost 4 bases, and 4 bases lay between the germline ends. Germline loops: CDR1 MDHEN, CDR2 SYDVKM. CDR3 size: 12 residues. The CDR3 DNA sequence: TGTGCCAGCAGGGGGTATAATTCACCCCTCCACTTT. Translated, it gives CASRGYNSPLHF.

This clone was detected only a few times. The CDR3 region is CAWRQENTIYF. CDR3 sequence (DNA): TGTGCCTGGAGACAGGAAAACACCATATATTTT. The V call is TRBV30, the J call TRBJ1-3; tentative D call: TRBD1 (5 bases). From germline, CDR1 is GTSNPN and CDR2 SVGIG (reference sequence). The CDR3 spans 11 residues. V lost 3 bases, J lost 6 bases, and 6 bases lay in between.

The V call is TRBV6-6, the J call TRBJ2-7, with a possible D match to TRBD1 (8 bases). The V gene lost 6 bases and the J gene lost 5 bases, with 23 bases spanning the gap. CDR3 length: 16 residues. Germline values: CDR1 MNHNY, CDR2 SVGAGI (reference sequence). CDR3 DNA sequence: TGTGCCAGCAGCGACAGCGGGGCAGGGGGCCCCCACGAGCAGTACTTC. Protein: CASSDSGAGGPHEQYF.

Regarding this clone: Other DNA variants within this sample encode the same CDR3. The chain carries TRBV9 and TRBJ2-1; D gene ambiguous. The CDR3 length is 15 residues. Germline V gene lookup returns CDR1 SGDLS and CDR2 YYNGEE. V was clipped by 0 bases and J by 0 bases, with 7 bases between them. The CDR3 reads CASSVAVSSYNEQFF. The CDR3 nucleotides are TGTGCCAGCAGCGTAGCGGTTAGCTCCTACAATGAGCAGTTCTTC.